A single sample gave rise to the 13 T cell receptor beta chains below, sequenced in a study of T cell clonotyping in hematopoietic cell transplantation listed by TCRdb under 2021. The intended sense of this specimen's time point label: 180 days after allo-HCT. The library was prepared using the immunoSEQ multiplex PCR assay. Not all clones reach the TCRdb copy of this immuneACCESS table, which keeps in-frame sequences only. Checked studies attribute under half of the gap to unresolved V genes and leave the rest unexplained. Within this sample are under 14,000 clones, with about nine tenths of them counted one time only. The biggest ten clones account for about 40% of the sample. The sequencing here drew on PBMCs, taken 180 days after allogeneic stem cell transplant. The receptors stem from a male patient aged 55 to 70 who had an allogeneic stem cell transplant from an unrelated donor, so the T cells may come from the graft donor. Some clones in this sample may be carry-over from other donors' samples.

The chain carries TRBV10-1 and TRBJ2-2; D unclear. The germline CDR1 and CDR2 sequences are WNHNN and SYGVQD (reference sequence). Trimming shortened V by 5 bases and J by 5 bases, and 6 bases separated the two germline ends. The CDR3 extends over 12 amino acids. CDR3 sequence reads: CASSSGTGELFF. The CDR3 nucleotides are TGCGCCAGCAGTTCCGGGACCGGGGAGCTGTTTTTT.

The V and J genes are TRBV7-3 and TRBJ1-1, with D uncertain. The CDR3 length is 13 residues. V gave up 3 bases and J gave up 3 bases, with 8 bases separating them. From germline, CDR1 is SGHTA and CDR2 FQGTGA. The CDR3 region is CASSFDRDTEAFF. The CDR3 coding sequence is TGTGCCAGCAGCTTTGACCGCGACACTGAAGCTTTCTTT.

This rearrangement joins TRBV2 to TRBJ1-5; D possibly corresponds to TRBD1 (5 bases). The CDR3 runs to 13 residues. CDR1 is SNHLY and CDR2 is FYNNEI in the germline V gene. The ends were cut back, 6 bases at V and 6 bases at J, with 12 bases in the middle. The DNA of the CDR3 is TGTGCCAGCAGGAGGGGTGAAAGTCAGCCCCAGCATTTT. Protein sequence: CASRRGESQPQHF.

The chain recombines TRBV11-2 with TRBJ2-7; D is unresolved. The CDR3 runs 12 residues. Germline CDR1 and CDR2: SGHAT and FQNNGV. Deletions cut 0 bases from V and 5 bases from J, with 5 bases between. The CDR3, as DNA: TGTGCCAGCAGCTTAGACTCTAACGAGCAGTACTTC. This encodes CASSLDSNEQYF.

The J gene is TRBJ1-6, the V gene TRBV7-9; 7 bases are shared with TRBD1. CDR1 and CDR2 (germline): SEHNR, FQNEAQ (reference sequence). The V and J ends lost 4 bases and 9 bases, in that order; junction bases with no gene match: 9. The CDR3 runs 15 residues. The CDR3 coding sequence is TGTGCCAGCAGCTCGCAGGGGGTTTCTACTTCACCCCTCCACTTT. Translation gives CASSSQGVSTSPLHF.

The J gene is TRBJ2-5, the V gene TRBV2; 11 positions agree with TRBD2. The germline CDR1 and CDR2 sequences are SNHLY and FYNNEI. The J segment lost 4 bases and the V segment lost 7 bases, leaving 17 bases of the junction unmatched. The CDR3 is 18 residues long. Here the CDR3 reads CASKDFGVSGGARETQYF. The CDR3 DNA follows: TGTGCCAGCAAAGATTTCGGCGTTAGCGGGGGGGCAAGAGAGACCCAGTACTTC.

This chain joins TRBV27 and TRBJ1-2; D may be TRBD1 (6 bases). V shed 6 bases and J shed 4 bases, with 24 bases lying between them. Germline CDR1 reads MNHEY; CDR2 reads SMNVEV (reference sequence). The CDR3 spans 17 residues. The CDR3 region is CASRPDLGQPGSYGYTF. CDR3 sequence (DNA): TGTGCCAGCAGGCCTGACCTAGGACAGCCAGGGAGCTATGGCTACACCTTC.

V usage is TRBV4-2 and J usage is TRBJ1-2; 9 nucleotides match TRBD1. Trimming cost V 0 bases and J 5 bases; bases outside gene matches: 16. This CDR3 has 19 residues. Per the germline V gene, CDR1 is LGHNA and CDR2 is YNFKEQ. The CDR3 DNA follows: TGTGCCAGCAGCCAAGATCTTGAGTTTTGGGACAGGGCTTGGTATGGCTACACCTTC. It is translated as CASSQDLEFWDRAWYGYTF.

This chain connects TRBV7-9 to TRBJ1-2; 9 nucleotides line up with TRBD1. The ends lost 5 bases at V and 9 bases at J; junction bases unmatched: 10. CDR1 and CDR2 (germline): SEHNR, FQNEAQ (reference sequence). The CDR3 covers 14 residues. DNA of the CDR3: TGTGCCAGCAGCGTACCCGGGACAGGGACTCGCTACACCTTC. Its protein product is CASSVPGTGTRYTF.

This sequence joins TRBV9 and TRBJ2-5; D is undetermined. This CDR3 region has 13 residues. Germline V gene data show CDR1 as SGDLS and CDR2 as YYNGEE. Trimming pared 0 bases from V and 5 bases from J, leaving 8 bases between. In DNA form, the CDR3 reads TGTGCCAGCAGCGTAGCGGTAAGGGAGACCCAGTACTTC. Protein sequence: CASSVAVRETQYF. The full variable domain, with the rest looked up from reference TRBV9 and TRBJ2-5, is DSGVTQTPKHLITATGQRVTLRCSPRSGDLSVYWYQQSLDQGLQFLIQYYNGEERAKGNILERFSAQQFPDLHSELNLSSLELGDSALYFCASSVAVRETQYFGPGTRLLVL.

The chain carries TRBV9 and TRBJ1-1, with D perhaps matching TRBD1 (5 bases). Germline loops: CDR1 SGDLS, CDR2 YYNGEE. V was cut by 7 bases and J by 6 bases, with 16 bases left in between. The CDR3 has 13 residues. The CDR3 reads CASGPGGTAEAFF. As DNA, the CDR3 is TGTGCCAGCGGACCTGGGGGGACGGCTGAAGCTTTCTTT.

The chain combines TRBV29-1 with TRBJ1-2; D may be TRBD1 (6 bases). Trimming removed 6 bases from V and 2 bases from J, with 13 bases in between. This CDR3 contains 13 residues. The germline V gene encodes CDR1 SQVTM and CDR2 ANQGSEA. The CDR3 region is CSVPDSANYGYTF. The CDR3, as DNA: TGCAGCGTCCCGGACAGCGCAAACTATGGCTACACCTTC.

The J gene is TRBJ2-7, the V gene TRBV27; no clear D gene. V was pared by 4 bases and J by 2 bases, with 18 bases between. Germline V gives CDR1 MNHEY, CDR2 SMNVEV (reference sequence). The length of the CDR3 is 16 residues. The CDR3 DNA is TGTGCCAGCAGTTCCTCCTACAGAATAGGGACCTACGAGCAGTACTTC. It translates to CASSSSYRIGTYEQYF.